This TCR beta chain was found in a study of T cell responses to AZD1222 COVID-19 vaccine. The CDR3 contains 15 residues. The germline V gene encodes CDR1 MNHEY and CDR2 SMNVEV (reference sequence). V lost 0 bases, J lost 0 bases, and 8 bases lay in between. Measured with immunoSEQ multiplex PCR; TCRdb has only the in-frame clones, and not every one. The table records 100,000 or so clones, around 90% of them present only once. The source is an adult who received the AZD1222 COVID-19 vaccine. This rearrangement joins TRBV27 to TRBJ2-5, with a weak D call TRBD1 (5 bases). The material sequenced was peripheral blood, taken 28 days after the second AZD1222 dose. The CDR3, as DNA: TGTGCCAGCAGTTTATCAGTACAGGACCAAGAGACCCAGTACTTC. Protein product: CASSLSVQDQETQYF.